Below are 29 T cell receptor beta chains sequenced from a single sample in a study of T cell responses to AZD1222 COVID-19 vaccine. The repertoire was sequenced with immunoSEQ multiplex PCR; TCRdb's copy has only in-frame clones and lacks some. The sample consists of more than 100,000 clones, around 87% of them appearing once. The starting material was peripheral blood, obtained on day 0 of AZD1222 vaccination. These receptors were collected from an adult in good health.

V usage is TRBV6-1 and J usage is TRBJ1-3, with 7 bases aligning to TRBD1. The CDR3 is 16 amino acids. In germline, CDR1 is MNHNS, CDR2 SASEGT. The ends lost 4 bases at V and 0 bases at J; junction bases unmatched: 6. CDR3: CASSGRQGPSGNTIYF. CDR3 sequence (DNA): TGTGCCAGCAGTGGACGACAGGGTCCCTCTGGAAACACCATATATTTT.

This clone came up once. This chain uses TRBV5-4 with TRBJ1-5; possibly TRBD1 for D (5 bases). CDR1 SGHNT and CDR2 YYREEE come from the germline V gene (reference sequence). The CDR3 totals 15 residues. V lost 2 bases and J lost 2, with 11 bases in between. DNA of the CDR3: TGTGCCAGCAGCTTCGGAGGGACTGGCAATCAGCCCCAGCATTTT. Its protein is CASSFGGTGNQPQHF.

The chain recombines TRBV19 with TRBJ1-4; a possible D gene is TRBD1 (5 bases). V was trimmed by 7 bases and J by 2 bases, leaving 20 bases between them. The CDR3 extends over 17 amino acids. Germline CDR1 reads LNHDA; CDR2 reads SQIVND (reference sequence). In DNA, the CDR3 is TGTGCCAGTAATACCTGGGGGTATGGTAGTACTAATGAAAAACTGTTTTTT. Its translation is CASNTWGYGSTNEKLFF.

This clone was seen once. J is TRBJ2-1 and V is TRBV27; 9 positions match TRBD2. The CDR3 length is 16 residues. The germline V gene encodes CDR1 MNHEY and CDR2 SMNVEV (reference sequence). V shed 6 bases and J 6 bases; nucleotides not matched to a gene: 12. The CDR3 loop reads CASSPWAGGPSNEQFF. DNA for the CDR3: TGTGCCAGCAGCCCCTGGGCGGGGGGGCCGTCCAATGAGCAGTTCTTC.

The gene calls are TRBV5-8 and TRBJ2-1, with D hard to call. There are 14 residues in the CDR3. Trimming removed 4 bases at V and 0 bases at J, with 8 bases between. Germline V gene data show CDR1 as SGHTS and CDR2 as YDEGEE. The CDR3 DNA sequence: TGTGCCAGCAGCGACGGTCGCTCCTACAATGAGCAGTTCTTC. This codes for CASSDGRSYNEQFF. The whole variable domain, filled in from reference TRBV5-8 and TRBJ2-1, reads EAGVTQSPTHLIKTRGQQATLRCSPISGHTSVYWYQQALGLGLQFLLWYDEGEERNRGNFPPRFSGRQFPNYSSELNVNALELEDSALYLCASSDGRSYNEQFFGPGTRLTVL.

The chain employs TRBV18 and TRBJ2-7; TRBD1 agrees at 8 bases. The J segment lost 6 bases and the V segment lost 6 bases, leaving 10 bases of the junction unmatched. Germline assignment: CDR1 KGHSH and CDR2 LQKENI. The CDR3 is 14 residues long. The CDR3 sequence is CASSLDRGVREQYF. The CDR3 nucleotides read TGTGCCAGCTCCCTCGACAGGGGAGTGCGCGAGCAGTACTTC.

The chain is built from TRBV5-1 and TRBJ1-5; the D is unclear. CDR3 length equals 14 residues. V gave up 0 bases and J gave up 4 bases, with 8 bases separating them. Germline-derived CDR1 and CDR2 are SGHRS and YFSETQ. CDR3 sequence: CASSLVSDNQPQHF. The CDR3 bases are TGCGCCAGCAGCTTGGTGTCGGATAATCAGCCCCAGCATTTT.

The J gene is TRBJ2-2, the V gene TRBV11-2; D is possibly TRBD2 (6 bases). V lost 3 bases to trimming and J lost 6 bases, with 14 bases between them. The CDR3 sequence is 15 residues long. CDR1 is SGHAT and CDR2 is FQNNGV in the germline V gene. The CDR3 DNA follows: TGTGCCAGCAGCTTGTACGGGGGAAGGGCCGGGGAGCTGTTTTTT. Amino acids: CASSLYGGRAGELFF.

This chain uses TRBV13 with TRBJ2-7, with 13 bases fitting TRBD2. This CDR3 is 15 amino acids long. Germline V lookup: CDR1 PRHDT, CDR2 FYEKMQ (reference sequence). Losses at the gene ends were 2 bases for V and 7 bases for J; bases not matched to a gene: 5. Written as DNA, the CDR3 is TGTGCCAGCAGCTTAACGGGACTAGCGGGGAAAGAGCAGTACTTC. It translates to CASSLTGLAGKEQYF. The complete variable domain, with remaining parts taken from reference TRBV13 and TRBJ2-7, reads AAGVIQSPRHLIKEKRETATLKCYPIPRHDTVYWYQQGPGQDPQFLISFYEKMQSDKGSIPDRFSAQQFSDYHSELNMSSLELGDSALYFCASSLTGLAGKEQYFGPGTRLTVT.

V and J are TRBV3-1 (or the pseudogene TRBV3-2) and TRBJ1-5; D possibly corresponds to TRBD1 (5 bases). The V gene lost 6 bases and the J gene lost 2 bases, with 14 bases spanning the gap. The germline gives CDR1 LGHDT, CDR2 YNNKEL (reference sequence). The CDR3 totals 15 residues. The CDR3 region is CASSGDGFGNQPQHF. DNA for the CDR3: TGTGCCAGCAGTGGGGACGGCTTTGGCAATCAGCCCCAGCATTTT.

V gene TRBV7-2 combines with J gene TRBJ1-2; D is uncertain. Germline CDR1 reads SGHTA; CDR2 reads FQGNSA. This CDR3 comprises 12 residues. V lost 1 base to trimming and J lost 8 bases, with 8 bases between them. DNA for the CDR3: TGTGCCAGCAGCTTAGGGGGTAGGGGCTACACCTTC. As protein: CASSLGGRGYTF.

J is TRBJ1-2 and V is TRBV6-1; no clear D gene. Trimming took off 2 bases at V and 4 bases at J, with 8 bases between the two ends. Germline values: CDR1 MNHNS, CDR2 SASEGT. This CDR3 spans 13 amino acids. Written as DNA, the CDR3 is TGTGCCAGCAGTGAACGATCAGTCTATGGCTACACCTTC. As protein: CASSERSVYGYTF.

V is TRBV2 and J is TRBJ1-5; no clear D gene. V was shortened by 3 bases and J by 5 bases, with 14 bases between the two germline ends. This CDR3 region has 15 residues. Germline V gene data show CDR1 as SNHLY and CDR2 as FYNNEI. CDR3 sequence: CASSDTGLTHQPQHF. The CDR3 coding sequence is TGTGCCAGCAGTGATACGGGCCTCACCCATCAGCCCCAGCATTTT.

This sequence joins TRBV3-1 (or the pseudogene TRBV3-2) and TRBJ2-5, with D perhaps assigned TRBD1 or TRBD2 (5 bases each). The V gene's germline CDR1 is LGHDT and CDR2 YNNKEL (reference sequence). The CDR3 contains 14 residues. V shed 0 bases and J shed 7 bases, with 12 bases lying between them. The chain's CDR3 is CASSQDSGGRTQYF. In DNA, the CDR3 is TGTGCCAGCAGCCAAGATTCTGGGGGTCGGACCCAGTACTTC.

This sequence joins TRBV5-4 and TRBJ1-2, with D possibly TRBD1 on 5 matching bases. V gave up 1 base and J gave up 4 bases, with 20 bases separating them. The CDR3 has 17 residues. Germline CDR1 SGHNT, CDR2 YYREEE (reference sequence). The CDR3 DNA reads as TGTGCCAGCAGCTTGCTCACACCGGGACCGTCATCCTATGGCTACACCTTC. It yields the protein CASSLLTPGPSSYGYTF.

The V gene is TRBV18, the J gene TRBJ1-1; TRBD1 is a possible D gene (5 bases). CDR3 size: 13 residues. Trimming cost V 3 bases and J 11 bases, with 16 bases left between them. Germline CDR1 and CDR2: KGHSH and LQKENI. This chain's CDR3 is CASSPGLTTEAFF. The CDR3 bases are TGTGCCAGCTCACCGGGACTCACTACCGAGGCTTTCTTT.

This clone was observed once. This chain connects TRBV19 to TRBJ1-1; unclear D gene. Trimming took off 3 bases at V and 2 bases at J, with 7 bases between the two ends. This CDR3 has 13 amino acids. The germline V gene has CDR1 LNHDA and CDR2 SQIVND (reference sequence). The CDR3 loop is CASSIWDNTEAFF. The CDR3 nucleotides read TGTGCCAGTAGTATCTGGGATAACACTGAAGCTTTCTTT.

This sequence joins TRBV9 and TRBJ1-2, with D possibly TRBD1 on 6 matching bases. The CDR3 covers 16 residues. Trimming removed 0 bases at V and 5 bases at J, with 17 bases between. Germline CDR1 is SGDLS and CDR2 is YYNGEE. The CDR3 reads CASSVAAQGSPYGYTF. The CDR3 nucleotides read TGTGCCAGCAGCGTAGCGGCACAGGGATCTCCTTATGGCTACACCTTC.

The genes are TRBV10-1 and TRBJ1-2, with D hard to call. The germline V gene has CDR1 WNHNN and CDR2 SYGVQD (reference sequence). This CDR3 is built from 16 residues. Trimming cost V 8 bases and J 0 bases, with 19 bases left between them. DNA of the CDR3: TGCGCCAGCGATTCCCAAATCCCACCAGCTAACTATGGCTACACCTTC. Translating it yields CASDSQIPPANYGYTF.

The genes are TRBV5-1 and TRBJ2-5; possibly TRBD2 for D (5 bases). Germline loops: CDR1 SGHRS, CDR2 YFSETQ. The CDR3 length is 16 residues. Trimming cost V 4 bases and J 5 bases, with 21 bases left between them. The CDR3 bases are TGCGCCAGCAGCCCAATAGGGAGAGTGTCCCAGGAGACCCAGTACTTC. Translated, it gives CASSPIGRVSQETQYF.

CDR3 DNA sequence: TGTGCCAGCAGCAGACAGGGTTTTGATGGCTACACCTTC. Its translation is CASSRQGFDGYTF. The chain carries TRBV5-6 and TRBJ1-2; 7 bases line up with TRBD1. The trim removed 4 bases at V and 6 bases at J, leaving 6 bases unmatched. Germline assignment: CDR1 SGHDT and CDR2 YYEEEE. The CDR3 consists of 13 residues. Variable domain in full (rest from reference TRBV5-6 and TRBJ1-2): DAGVTQSPTHLIKTRGQQVTLRCSPKSGHDTVSWYQQALGQGPQFIFQYYEEEERQRGNFPDRFSGHQFPNYSSELNVNALLLGDSALYLCASSRQGFDGYTFGSGTRLTVV.

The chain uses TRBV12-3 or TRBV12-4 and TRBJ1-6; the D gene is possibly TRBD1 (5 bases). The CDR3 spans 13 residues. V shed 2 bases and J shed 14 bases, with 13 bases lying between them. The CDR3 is CASSLIRGGALHF. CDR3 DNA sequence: TGTGCCAGCAGTTTAATTCGGGGGGGGGCCCTCCACTTT.

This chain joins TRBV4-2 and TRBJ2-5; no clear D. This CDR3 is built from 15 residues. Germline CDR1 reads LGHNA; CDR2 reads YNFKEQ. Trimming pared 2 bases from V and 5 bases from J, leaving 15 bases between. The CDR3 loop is CASSQIRGEVETQYF. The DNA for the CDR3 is TGTGCCAGCAGCCAAATCCGAGGAGAGGTCGAGACCCAGTACTTC.

CDR3 coding DNA: TGTGCCAGCAGCTTAGCCTTGGGGCGGACGGGCTACACCTTC. Its translation is CASSLALGRTGYTF. The chain combines TRBV7-2 with TRBJ1-2; D perhaps matches TRBD1 (5 bases). Trimming pared 0 bases from V and 8 bases from J, leaving 13 bases between. Germline V CDR1 and CDR2: SGHTA, FQGNSA. The CDR3 contains 14 residues. Full variable domain (rest looked up from reference TRBV7-2 and TRBJ1-2): GAGVSQSPSNKVTEKGKDVELRCDPISGHTALYWYRQSLGQGLEFLIYFQGNSAPDKSGLPSDRFSAERTGGSVSTLTIQRTQQEDSAVYLCASSLALGRTGYTFGSGTRLTVV.

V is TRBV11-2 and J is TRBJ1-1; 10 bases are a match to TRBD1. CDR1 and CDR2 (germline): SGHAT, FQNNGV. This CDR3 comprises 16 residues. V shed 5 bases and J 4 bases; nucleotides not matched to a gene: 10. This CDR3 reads CASSGGQGKSSTEAFF. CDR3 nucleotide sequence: TGTGCCAGCAGCGGGGGACAGGGGAAAAGTTCCACTGAAGCTTTCTTT.

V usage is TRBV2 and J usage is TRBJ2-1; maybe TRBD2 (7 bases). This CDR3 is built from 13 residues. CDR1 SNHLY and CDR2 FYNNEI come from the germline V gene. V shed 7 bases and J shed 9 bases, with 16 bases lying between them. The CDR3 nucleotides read TGTGCCAGCATTGGGGGGGCCATTCGTGAGCAGTTCTTC. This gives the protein CASIGGAIREQFF.

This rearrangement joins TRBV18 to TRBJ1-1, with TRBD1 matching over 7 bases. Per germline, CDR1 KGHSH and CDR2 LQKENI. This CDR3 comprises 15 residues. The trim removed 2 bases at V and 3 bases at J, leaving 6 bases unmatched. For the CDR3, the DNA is TGTGCCAGCTCACCAAAGACAGGGATCGACACTGAAGCTTTCTTT. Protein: CASSPKTGIDTEAFF.

The CDR3 region is CASHEGQGYEQYF. The CDR3 region has the DNA TGCGCCAGCCACGAGGGACAGGGATACGAGCAGTACTTC. V is TRBV5-1 and J is TRBJ2-7, with 9 nucleotides matching TRBD1. The CDR3 sequence is 13 residues long. Germline V gene data show CDR1 as SGHRS and CDR2 as YFSETQ. V was clipped by 7 bases and J by 4 bases; unmatched bases: 6.

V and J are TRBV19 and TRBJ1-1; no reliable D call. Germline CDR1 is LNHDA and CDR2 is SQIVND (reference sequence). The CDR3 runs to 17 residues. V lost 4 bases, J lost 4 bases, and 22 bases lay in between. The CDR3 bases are TGTGCCAGTAGTACCCTTGCATGGTCGGGAAGAAGCACTGAAGCTTTCTTT. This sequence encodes CASSTLAWSGRSTEAFF.